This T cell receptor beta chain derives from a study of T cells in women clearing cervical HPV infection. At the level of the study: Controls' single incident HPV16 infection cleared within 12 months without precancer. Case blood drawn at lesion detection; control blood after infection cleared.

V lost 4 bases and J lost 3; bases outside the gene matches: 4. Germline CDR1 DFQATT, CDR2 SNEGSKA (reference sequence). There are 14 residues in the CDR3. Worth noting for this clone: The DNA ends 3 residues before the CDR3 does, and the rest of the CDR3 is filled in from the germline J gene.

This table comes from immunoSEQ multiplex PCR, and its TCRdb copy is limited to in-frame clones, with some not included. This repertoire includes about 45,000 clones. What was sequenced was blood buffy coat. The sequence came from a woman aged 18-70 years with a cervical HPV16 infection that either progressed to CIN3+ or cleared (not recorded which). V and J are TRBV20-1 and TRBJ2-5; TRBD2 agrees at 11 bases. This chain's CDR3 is CSAIPGLAEETQYF. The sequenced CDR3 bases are TGCAGTGCTATTCCGGGACTAGCGGAAGAGACC.